These 24 T cell receptor beta chains originate from one sample sequenced in a study of blood T cell repertoires in COVID-19. The repertoire was sequenced with immunoSEQ multiplex PCR; TCRdb's copy has only in-frame clones and lacks some. The sample lists more than 350,000 clones; about 90% were seen once. Sequenced input: peripheral blood. Receptors originate from a woman younger than 45 with COVID-19, enrolled during active disease.

The chain combines TRBV18 with TRBJ1-1, with D possibly being TRBD1 (6 bases). The CDR3 contains 14 residues. Trimming left V 0 bases short and J 3 bases short, with 8 bases between. The germline V gene has CDR1 KGHSH and CDR2 LQKENI. In DNA form, the CDR3 reads TGTGCCAGCTCACCACCGGGGGCAGACACTGAAGCTTTCTTT. As protein: CASSPPGADTEAFF. The full variable domain, its missing parts supplied by reference TRBV18 and TRBJ1-1, is NAGVMQNPRHLVRRRGQEARLRCSPMKGHSHVYWYRQLPEEGLKFMVYLQKENIIDESGMPKERFSAEFPKEGPSILRIQQVVRGDSAAYFCASSPPGADTEAFFGQGTRLTVV.

The chain employs TRBV3-1 (or the pseudogene TRBV3-2) and TRBJ2-2; 7 positions match TRBD1. The V and J ends lost 4 bases and 2 bases, in that order; junction bases with no gene match: 4. The CDR3 sequence is 15 residues long. Germline V gene sequence: CDR1 LGHDT, CDR2 YNNKEL (reference sequence). The CDR3 DNA sequence: TGTGCCAGCAGCCTTAGACAGGGTAACACCGGGGAGCTGTTTTTT. Amino acids: CASSLRQGNTGELFF.

V usage is TRBV28 and J usage is TRBJ1-1; possibly TRBD1 for D (5 bases). CDR1 and CDR2 (germline): MDHEN, SYDVKM. Trimming removed 10 bases at V and 8 bases at J, with 20 bases between. The CDR3 covers 13 residues. Here the CDR3 reads CATDSTLGREAFF. The CDR3 DNA reads TGTGCCACCGACAGCACCCTTGGTCGGGAAGCTTTCTTT.

The chain recombines TRBV5-4 with TRBJ2-1; 12 bases map to TRBD2. With V trimmed by 4 bases and J by 9 bases, 11 bases remained unmatched. The CDR3 spans 16 residues. Germline V gives CDR1 SGHNT, CDR2 YYREEE (reference sequence). CDR3 protein: CASSLRLAGAFSEQFF. The CDR3 coding sequence is TGTGCCAGCAGCCTTCGACTAGCGGGAGCCTTTAGTGAGCAGTTCTTC.

The V and J genes are TRBV7-2 and TRBJ1-1; 10 bases match TRBD1. With 5 bases clipped from V and 12 bases from J, the junction kept 12 bases outside the gene matches. Per germline, CDR1 SGHTA and CDR2 FQGNSA. This CDR3 is built from 14 residues. CDR3 protein: CASSPWDRGLLSFF. The CDR3 nucleotides read TGTGCCAGCAGCCCGTGGGACAGGGGCTTGTTATCTTTCTTT.

This chain links TRBV3-1 (or the pseudogene TRBV3-2) with TRBJ2-1, with D maybe TRBD2 (5 bases). V was trimmed by 4 bases and J by 7 bases, leaving 11 bases between them. The germline CDR1 and CDR2 sequences are LGHDT and YNNKEL (reference sequence). The CDR3 is 13 amino acids. CDR3 region: CASSPRGSNEQFF. The CDR3 DNA follows: TGTGCCAGCAGCCCTCGTGGGAGTAATGAGCAGTTCTTC.

The rearrangement uses TRBV7-2 and TRBJ2-7; maybe TRBD2 (6 bases). The CDR3 has 13 residues. V was cut by 5 bases and J by 3 bases, with 11 bases left in between. CDR1 and CDR2 from the germline V gene are SGHTA and FQGNSA. CDR3: CASSEGLGYEQYF. CDR3 coding DNA: TGTGCCAGCAGCGAGGGACTGGGCTACGAGCAGTACTTC.

The CDR3 nucleotides are TGTGCCAGCAGTTTATGGCCAGGGGGCTCCTACGAGCAGTACTTC. Its protein is CASSLWPGGSYEQYF. The chain carries TRBV27 and TRBJ2-7; 7 bases map to TRBD1. The CDR3 covers 15 residues. Germline-derived CDR1 and CDR2 are MNHEY and SMNVEV (reference sequence). The J segment lost 0 bases and the V segment lost 1 base, leaving 3 bases of the junction unmatched.

The chain employs TRBV19 and TRBJ1-5; TRBD1 agrees at 8 bases. The CDR3 covers 16 residues. Germline trimming cut 0 bases from V and 1 base from J; bases unmatched to any gene: 2. Germline CDR1 reads LNHDA; CDR2 reads SQIVND (reference sequence). As DNA, the CDR3 is TGTGCCAGTAGTATAGATCAGGGGGCGAGCAATCAGCCCCAGCATTTT. Protein product: CASSIDQGASNQPQHF. Looking up the rest from reference TRBV19 and TRBJ1-5 gives the full variable domain: DGGITQSPKYLFRKEGQNVTLSCEQNLNHDAMYWYRQDPGQGLRLIYYSQIVNDFQKGDIAEGYSVSREKKESFPLTVTSAQKNPTAFYLCASSIDQGASNQPQHFGDGTRLSIL.

The chain couples TRBV27 to TRBJ1-2; 9 nucleotides match TRBD1. From germline, CDR1 is MNHEY and CDR2 SMNVEV (reference sequence). The J segment lost 9 bases and the V segment lost 5 bases, leaving 16 bases of the junction unmatched. The CDR3 runs to 16 residues. The CDR3 region has the DNA TGTGCCAGCAGTCCCCTACCGGGACAGGGAAGAAGAAGCTACACCTTC. Translating gives CASSPLPGQGRRSYTF.

The CDR3 nucleotides are TGTGCCAGCAGCGTAGCGTCTGGGCGCACTGAAGCTTTCTTT. Translating gives CASSVASGRTEAFF. J is TRBJ1-1 and V is TRBV9, with D unclear. Germline V gives CDR1 SGDLS, CDR2 YYNGEE. The CDR3 sequence is 14 residues long. V lost 0 bases to trimming and J lost 4 bases, with 10 bases between them.

The chain carries TRBV2 and TRBJ2-7; 9 bases map to TRBD2. CDR3 size: 12 residues. Germline V gene lookup returns CDR1 SNHLY and CDR2 FYNNEI. V dropped 9 bases and J dropped 0; count of bases not matched to a gene: 0. The CDR3 reads CASSGSSYEQYF. The CDR3 DNA sequence: TGTGCCAGTAGCGGGAGCTCCTACGAGCAGTACTTC. Based on the CDR3 plus reference TRBV2 and TRBJ2-7, the full variable domain is EPEVTQTPSHQVTQMGQEVILRCVPISNHLYFYWYRQILGQKVEFLVSFYNNEISEKSEIFDDQFSVERPDGSNFTLKIRSTKLEDSAMYFCASSGSSYEQYFGPGTRLTVT.

The rearrangement uses TRBV7-2 and TRBJ2-7, with 7 bases that match TRBD1. V was pared by 6 bases and J by 2 bases, with 7 bases of the junction left unmatched. The CDR3 contains 14 residues. The germline CDR1 and CDR2 sequences are SGHTA and FQGNSA. This CDR3 reads CASRKSGTAYEQYF. The CDR3 nucleotides are TGTGCCAGCAGAAAATCCGGGACAGCCTACGAGCAGTACTTC.

This chain connects TRBV9 to TRBJ2-1; tentative D call: TRBD1 (6 bases). This CDR3 has 14 amino acids. Germline V gives CDR1 SGDLS, CDR2 YYNGEE. V lost 3 bases and J lost 7, with 14 bases in between. The DNA for the CDR3 is TGTGCCAGCAGCGCCGGTCCCCAGGGGAATGAGCAGTTCTTC. This codes for CASSAGPQGNEQFF.

The chain links TRBV5-4 to TRBJ1-6, with TRBD1 identical over 7 bases. V trimming: 4 bases; J trimming: 4 bases; junction bases outside the gene matches: 5. The CDR3 has 15 residues. The germline V gene has CDR1 SGHNT and CDR2 YYREEE (reference sequence). The CDR3 spells CASSAPGQYNSPLHF. The CDR3 bases are TGTGCCAGCAGCGCCCCGGGACAGTATAATTCACCCCTCCACTTT.

The CDR3, as DNA: TGTGCCAGCAGCGTGCAGGGGACCGGGGAGCTGTTTTTT. This sequence encodes CASSVQGTGELFF. The rearrangement links TRBV9 to TRBJ2-2, with D maybe TRBD1 (6 bases). The CDR3 is 13 amino acids. Trimming stripped 2 bases from V and 5 bases from J, with 7 bases between. Germline assignment: CDR1 SGDLS and CDR2 YYNGEE.

This clone was observed once. This chain joins TRBV5-6 and TRBJ1-5; 8 bases line up with TRBD1. The germline V gene has CDR1 SGHDT and CDR2 YYEEEE. CDR3 size: 15 residues. Trimming cost V 4 bases and J 6 bases; bases outside gene matches: 9. CDR3: CASSGRGRGPQPQHF. The CDR3 nucleotides are TGTGCCAGCAGCGGCAGGGGCAGGGGGCCTCAGCCCCAGCATTTT.

The chain links TRBV5-4 to TRBJ2-3; D is possibly TRBD2 (6 bases). Germline loops: CDR1 SGHNT, CDR2 YYREEE (reference sequence). The CDR3 extends over 15 amino acids. V was shortened by 2 bases and J by 0 bases, with 10 bases between the two germline ends. The CDR3, as DNA: TGTGCCAGCAGCTTTAGCGGTGACAGCACAGATACGCAGTATTTT. Protein: CASSFSGDSTDTQYF. The complete variable domain, with remaining parts taken from reference TRBV5-4 and TRBJ2-3, reads ETGVTQSPTHLIKTRGQQVTLRCSSQSGHNTVSWYQQALGQGPQFIFQYYREEENGRGNFPPRFSGLQFPNYSSELNVNALELDDSALYLCASSFSGDSTDTQYFGPGTRLTVL.

The CDR3 region is CASTLIRDTNYEQYF. CDR3 DNA sequence: TGTGCCAGCACCCTAATTCGGGACACTAATTACGAGCAGTACTTC. The chain employs TRBV6-5 and TRBJ2-7; D may be TRBD1 (6 bases). The CDR3 loop spans 15 amino acids. Trimming cost V 7 bases and J 4 bases, with 20 bases left between them. Germline loops: CDR1 MNHEY, CDR2 SVGAGI.

Only one count was recorded for this clone. V is TRBV7-2 and J is TRBJ1-5, with D tentatively TRBD1 (5 bases). The germline V and J ends were trimmed by 1 base and 3 bases, with 7 bases remaining between them. The CDR3 is 14 amino acids. The germline V gene encodes CDR1 SGHTA and CDR2 FQGNSA. CDR3 in DNA: TGTGCCAGCAGCTTAGAGGGGTCCAATCAGCCCCAGCATTTT. This sequence encodes CASSLEGSNQPQHF.

Written as DNA, the CDR3 is TGTGCCAGCGGACAGGGGGCCAGCTCCTACGAGCAGTACTTC. Its translation is CASGQGASSYEQYF. The V call is TRBV5-4, the J call TRBJ2-7; the match to TRBD1 covers 11 bases. Germline loops: CDR1 SGHNT, CDR2 YYREEE (reference sequence). The CDR3 is 14 residues long. With 7 bases clipped from V and 0 bases from J, the junction kept 3 bases outside the gene matches. Full variable domain (remainder filled in from reference TRBV5-4 and TRBJ2-7): ETGVTQSPTHLIKTRGQQVTLRCSSQSGHNTVSWYQQALGQGPQFIFQYYREEENGRGNFPPRFSGLQFPNYSSELNVNALELDDSALYLCASGQGASSYEQYFGPGTRLTVT.

The V and J genes are TRBV4-1 and TRBJ1-4; tentatively, D is TRBD1 (6 bases). Germline V gives CDR1 MGHRA, CDR2 YSYEKL. CDR3 length equals 15 residues. Trimming removed 1 base at V and 5 bases at J, with 11 bases between. The CDR3 region has the DNA TGCGCCAGCAGCCAAGTCGCAGGGACAAATGAAAAACTGTTTTTT. Protein product: CASSQVAGTNEKLFF.

The chain employs TRBV10-1 and TRBJ2-4; a weak D match, TRBD2 (5 bases). Per the germline V gene, CDR1 is WNHNN and CDR2 is SYGVQD (reference sequence). This CDR3 has 9 residues. V gave up 8 bases and J gave up 15 bases, with 11 bases separating them. This CDR3 reads CASPPGSYF. CDR3 nucleotide sequence: TGCGCCAGCCCCCCGGGGTCGTACTTC.

This clone was detected only once. The J gene is TRBJ2-3, the V gene TRBV7-3; 12 nucleotides line up with TRBD2. Looked up from germline, CDR1 is SGHTA and CDR2 is FQGTGA. J was trimmed by 11 bases and V by 2 bases; bases with no gene match: 2. This CDR3 is 13 amino acids long. CDR3: CASSLALAGGQYF. As DNA, the CDR3 is TGTGCCAGCAGCTTAGCACTAGCGGGAGGGCAGTATTTT.